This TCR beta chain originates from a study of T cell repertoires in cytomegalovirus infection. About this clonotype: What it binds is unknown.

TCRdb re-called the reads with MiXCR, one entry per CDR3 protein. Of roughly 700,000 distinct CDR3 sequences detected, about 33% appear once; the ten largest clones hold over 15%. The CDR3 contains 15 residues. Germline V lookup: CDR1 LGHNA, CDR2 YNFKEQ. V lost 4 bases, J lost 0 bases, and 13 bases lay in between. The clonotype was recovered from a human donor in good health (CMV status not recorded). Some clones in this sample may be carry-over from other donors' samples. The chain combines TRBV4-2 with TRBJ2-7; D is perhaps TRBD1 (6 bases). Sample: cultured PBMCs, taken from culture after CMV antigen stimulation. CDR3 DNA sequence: TGTGCCAGCAGCCCTAGAAGAGGGGGCTCCTACGAGCAGTACTTC. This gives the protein CASSPRRGGSYEQYF.